Listed below are T cell receptor beta chains from one sample, sequenced in a study of blood T cell repertoires in COVID-19. The method was immunoSEQ multiplex PCR; TCRdb's version includes in-frame clones alone and lacks a portion of them. The sample includes a few hundred thousand clones, approximately 86% of them seen just once. The sequenced sample was PBMCs or T cells enriched from blood (not recorded which). These receptors were collected from a woman in her forties with acute COVID-19. The CDR3 runs from the conserved cysteine through the conserved F or W. The D gene is left open where the match is weak. The size entry is marked missing in some rows and otherwise reads once, few, many or a size class.

V: TRBV7-9
J: TRBJ2-2
size: few
D: TRBD1
CDR3: CASSLGQGDTGELFF
DNA: TGTGCCAGCAGCCTCGGACAGGGGGACACCGGGGAGCTGTTTTTT

V: TRBV15
J: TRBJ2-7
size: NA
D: NA
CDR3: CATSRDKGFSYEQYF
DNA: TGTGCCACCAGCAGAGATAAGGGGTTCTCCTACGAGCAGTACTTC

V: TRBV29-1
J: TRBJ1-1
size: NA
D: TRBD1
CDR3: CSTLRGRTEAFF
DNA: TGCAGCACACTCAGGGGGCGGACTGAAGCTTTCTTT

V: TRBV10-1
J: TRBJ1-1
size: NA
D: NA
CDR3: CASSEFAGMNTEAFF
DNA: TGCGCCAGCAGTGAATTTGCGGGTATGAACACTGAAGCTTTCTTT

V: TRBV6-2/TRBV6-3
J: TRBJ2-7
size: NA
D: TRBD2
CDR3: CASSYPTTSGSRSTYEQYF
DNA: TGTGCCAGCAGTTACCCTACTACTAGCGGGAGCCGCTCTACTTACGAGCAGTACTTC

V: TRBV7-8
J: TRBJ1-3
size: NA
D: TRBD1
CDR3: CASRPDRGGSGNTIYF
DNA: TGTGCCAGCAGACCGGACAGGGGAGGTTCTGGAAACACCATATATTTT

V: TRBV4-1
J: TRBJ2-1
size: NA
D: TRBD2
CDR3: CASSQEPSTSGRNEQFF
DNA: TGCGCCAGCAGCCAAGAACCGAGTACTAGCGGGAGGAATGAGCAGTTCTTC

V: TRBV5-6
J: TRBJ2-1
size: once
D: NA
CDR3: CASSLLARGHNEQFF
DNA: TGTGCCAGCAGCTTGTTGGCCAGGGGCCACAATGAGCAGTTCTTC

V: TRBV12-3/TRBV12-4
J: TRBJ2-7
size: NA
D: TRBD2
CDR3: CASSLAGKGEQYF
DNA: TGTGCCAGCAGCCTAGCGGGAAAGGGGGAGCAGTACTTC

V: TRBV9
J: TRBJ2-1
size: NA
D: TRBD2
CDR3: CASSVEGGSYYNEQFF
DNA: TGTGCCAGCAGCGTAGAAGGCGGGAGCTACTACAATGAGCAGTTCTTC

V: TRBV7-9
J: TRBJ2-1
size: once
D: TRBD1
CDR3: CASSLEAGDRGLNEQFF
DNA: TGTGCCAGCAGCTTAGAAGCTGGGGACAGGGGACTAAATGAGCAGTTCTTC

V: TRBV28
J: TRBJ1-6
size: NA
D: NA
CDR3: CASSREYNSPLHF
DNA: TGTGCCAGCAGTCGGGAGTATAATTCACCCCTCCACTTT

V: TRBV7-3
J: TRBJ2-2
size: many
D: TRBD1
CDR3: CASSRRPTGQGFTGELFF
DNA: TGTGCCAGCAGCCGAAGGCCCACGGGACAGGGGTTCACCGGGGAGCTGTTTTTT

V: TRBV29-1
J: TRBJ1-5
size: NA
D: NA
CDR3: CSVATGSQPQHF
DNA: TGCAGCGTTGCCACAGGGAGTCAGCCCCAGCATTTT

V: TRBV27
J: TRBJ1-5
size: NA
D: TRBD1
CDR3: CASSRGQDSNQPQHF
DNA: TGTGCCAGCAGTCGAGGACAGGATAGCAATCAGCCCCAGCATTTT

V: TRBV7-2
J: TRBJ2-7
size: few
D: TRBD1
CDR3: CASSQRLTGGDEQYF
DNA: TGTGCCAGCAGCCAAAGACTGACAGGGGGCGACGAGCAGTACTTC

V: TRBV14
J: TRBJ2-7
size: NA
D: NA
CDR3: CASSSQGYEQYF
DNA: TGTGCCAGCAGTTCACAGGGTTACGAGCAGTACTTC

V: TRBV19
J: TRBJ2-5
size: NA
D: TRBD2
CDR3: CASSIGSGRAGETQYF
DNA: TGTGCCAGTAGTATAGGGAGCGGGAGGGCAGGGGAGACCCAGTACTTC

V: TRBV9
J: TRBJ2-7
size: NA
D: TRBD2
CDR3: CASSTQAGAGEQYF
DNA: TGTGCCAGCAGCACGCAGGCGGGAGCGGGGGAGCAGTACTTC

V: TRBV18
J: TRBJ2-1
size: NA
D: TRBD1
CDR3: CASSPPVRGSGNEQFF
DNA: TGTGCCAGCTCACCACCGGTCAGGGGGTCAGGCAATGAGCAGTTCTTC

V: TRBV7-9
J: TRBJ2-7
size: NA
D: NA
CDR3: CASSLTVGSGEQYF
DNA: TGTGCCAGCAGCTTAACGGTGGGCTCTGGCGAGCAGTACTTC

V: TRBV27
J: TRBJ2-1
size: NA
D: NA
CDR3: CASSFAGDEQFF
DNA: TGTGCCAGCAGTTTTGCGGGTGATGAGCAGTTCTTC

V: TRBV24-1
J: TRBJ2-5
size: NA
D: NA
CDR3: CATSDFGRGGFETQYF
DNA: TGTGCCACCAGTGATTTCGGCCGCGGTGGATTTGAGACCCAGTACTTC

V: TRBV12-5
J: TRBJ1-6
size: NA
D: NA
CDR3: CASGSSSAGSPLHF
DNA: TGTGCTAGTGGTTCCTCCTCGGCGGGTTCACCCCTCCACTTT

V: TRBV9
J: TRBJ2-1
size: NA
D: NA
CDR3: CASSVAGSGQFF
DNA: TGTGCCAGCAGCGTAGCCGGGAGCGGGCAGTTCTTC

V: TRBV2
J: TRBJ2-1
size: NA
D: NA
CDR3: CASSELTDLNEQFF
DNA: TGTGCCAGCAGTGAATTGACAGATCTCAATGAGCAGTTCTTC

V: TRBV24-1
J: TRBJ2-1
size: NA
D: TRBD2
CDR3: CATSAQTSGAYNEQFF
DNA: TGTGCCACCAGTGCCCAGACTAGCGGAGCCTACAATGAGCAGTTCTTC

V: TRBV7-2
J: TRBJ1-5
size: NA
D: NA
CDR3: CASSLVRVDQPQHF
DNA: TGTGCCAGCAGCTTAGTCAGGGTTGATCAGCCCCAGCATTTT

V: TRBV19
J: TRBJ1-5
size: NA
D: TRBD1
CDR3: CARRGPNQPQHF
DNA: TGTGCCAGAAGGGGGCCAAATCAGCCCCAGCATTTT

V: TRBV27
J: TRBJ1-5
size: NA
D: NA
CDR3: CASSVLPWRPGQPQHF
DNA: TGTGCCAGCAGTGTACTACCGTGGCGCCCCGGTCAGCCCCAGCATTTT

V: TRBV28
J: TRBJ2-7
size: NA
D: TRBD2
CDR3: CASSLAGGTIHEQYF
DNA: TGTGCCAGCAGCTTAGCGGGAGGGACAATCCACGAGCAGTACTTC

V: TRBV6-5
J: TRBJ2-1
size: NA
D: NA
CDR3: CASSYSRGWNNEQFF
DNA: TGTGCCAGCAGTTACTCGAGGGGGTGGAACAATGAGCAGTTCTTC

V: TRBV7-3
J: TRBJ2-1
size: few
D: NA
CDR3: CASSSTTGRERNEQFF
DNA: TGTGCCAGCAGCTCCACTACAGGGAGGGAACGCAATGAGCAGTTCTTC

V: TRBV19
J: TRBJ2-2
size: NA
D: TRBD2
CDR3: CASRPSGGTGELFF
DNA: TGTGCCAGTCGGCCTAGCGGAGGTACCGGGGAGCTGTTTTTT

V: TRBV4-1
J: TRBJ2-1
size: NA
D: TRBD2
CDR3: CASSSPGLASNEQFF
DNA: TGCGCCAGCAGCTCCCCGGGACTAGCATCCAATGAGCAGTTCTTC

V: TRBV3-1/TRBV3-2
J: TRBJ2-7
size: NA
D: NA
CDR3: CASTRSEAGDEQYF
DNA: TGTGCCAGCACTCGGTCGGAGGCAGGGGACGAGCAGTACTTC

V: TRBV2
J: TRBJ2-7
size: once
D: TRBD2
CDR3: CASARLAGVYEQYF
DNA: TGTGCCAGCGCCAGACTAGCGGGAGTCTACGAGCAGTACTTC

V: TRBV6-4
J: TRBJ1-3
size: once
D: NA
CDR3: CASSNRGVSGNTIYF
DNA: TGTGCCAGCAGTAACCGGGGGGTATCTGGAAACACCATATATTTT

V: TRBV18
J: TRBJ2-1
size: NA
D: TRBD2
CDR3: CASSPRTSGDNEQFF
DNA: TGTGCCAGCTCACCACGGACTAGCGGCGACAATGAGCAGTTCTTC

V: TRBV7-2
J: TRBJ1-2
size: NA
D: NA
CDR3: CASSLIRETGEGYTF
DNA: TGTGCCAGCAGCTTAATAAGGGAGACAGGAGAAGGCTACACCTTC

V: TRBV15
J: TRBJ2-1
size: NA
D: TRBD1
CDR3: CATSRRTGGETHNEQFF
DNA: TGTGCCACCAGCAGAAGGACAGGGGGCGAAACCCACAATGAGCAGTTCTTC

V: TRBV28
J: TRBJ2-5
size: NA
D: TRBD1
CDR3: CASSLPGTGIDQETQYF
DNA: TGTGCCAGCAGTTTGCCCGGGACAGGTATCGACCAAGAGACCCAGTACTTC

V: TRBV2
J: TRBJ1-4
size: NA
D: NA
CDR3: CASRRVDNEKLFF
DNA: TGTGCCAGCAGGAGGGTGGATAACGAAAAACTGTTTTTT

V: TRBV4-1
J: TRBJ2-1
size: NA
D: TRBD2
CDR3: CASSPSLAGGTHNEQFF
DNA: TGCGCCAGCAGCCCCTCTCTAGCGGGAGGGACTCACAATGAGCAGTTCTTC

V: TRBV7-3
J: TRBJ2-2
size: NA
D: TRBD2
CDR3: CASSPRTSGRARAGELFF
DNA: TGTGCCAGCAGCCCTCGGACTAGCGGGAGGGCCCGGGCCGGGGAGCTGTTTTTT

V: TRBV7-9
J: TRBJ2-7
size: few
D: TRBD1
CDR3: CASSLGTGGSSSHEQYF
DNA: TGTGCCAGCAGCTTAGGGACAGGGGGTAGCTCGTCCCACGAGCAGTACTTC

V: TRBV7-2
J: TRBJ2-2
size: NA
D: NA
CDR3: CASSRKAGNTGELFF
DNA: TGTGCCAGCAGCAGAAAAGCTGGGAACACCGGGGAGCTGTTTTTT

V: TRBV7-2
J: TRBJ2-1
size: NA
D: TRBD2
CDR3: CASSARTSGTEQFF
DNA: TGTGCCAGCAGCGCGAGGACTAGCGGGACCGAGCAGTTCTTC

V: TRBV3-1/TRBV3-2
J: TRBJ2-7
size: few
D: TRBD2
CDR3: CASSHAAGVNEQYF
DNA: TGTGCCAGCAGCCATGCAGCGGGAGTAAACGAGCAGTACTTC

V: TRBV15
J: TRBJ2-7
size: few
D: NA
CDR3: CATSRDVGEANPYEQYF
DNA: TGTGCCACCAGCAGAGATGTGGGGGAGGCCAACCCCTACGAGCAGTACTTC

V: TRBV24-1
J: TRBJ1-5
size: few
D: NA
CDR3: CATSDHRRNQPQHF
DNA: TGTGCCACCAGTGACCACAGGCGCAATCAGCCCCAGCATTTT

V: TRBV6-1
J: TRBJ2-2
size: NA
D: NA
CDR3: CASSKVQPGRIGELFF
DNA: TGTGCCAGCAGTAAAGTGCAACCAGGGAGGATCGGGGAGCTGTTTTTT

V: TRBV19
J: TRBJ2-5
size: NA
D: TRBD1
CDR3: CASNGQGAGETQYF
DNA: TGTGCCAGTAACGGACAGGGGGCTGGAGAGACCCAGTACTTC

V: TRBV7-2
J: TRBJ1-5
size: once
D: NA
CDR3: CASSSMTGINQPQHF
DNA: TGTGCCAGCAGCTCGATGACAGGCATCAATCAGCCCCAGCATTTT

V: TRBV7-2
J: TRBJ2-1
size: NA
D: NA
CDR3: CASSPKTRSTKYNEQFF
DNA: TGTGCCAGCAGCCCCAAGACTCGATCTACCAAATACAATGAGCAGTTCTTC